The 31 T cell receptor beta chains below were found in one sample sequenced in a study of T cells in localized non-small cell lung cancer. Only in-frame clones appear in the TCRdb table, and some are missing; sequencing was by immunoSEQ multiplex PCR. The table lists approximately 1,600 clones, 36% of them singletons. This specimen was normal lung tissue next to the tumor, taken before any cancer treatment. The origin of the receptors is an older female donor with stage II squamous cell lung carcinoma.

This clone is medium-sized. This chain joins TRBV6-8 and TRBJ1-1; D is perhaps TRBD1 (6 bases). V shed 2 bases and J shed 3 bases, with 10 bases lying between them. Germline V gene data show CDR1 as MNHGY and CDR2 as SAAAGT. CDR3 length: 14 amino acids. In DNA form, the CDR3 reads TGTGCCAGCAGTTACCCGCGGGGGCACACTGAAGCTTTCTTT. Residues: CASSYPRGHTEAFF.

In its sample, this clone is large. This chain uses TRBV15 with TRBJ2-7; 9 positions agree with TRBD1. Trimming took 0 bases from V and 5 from J; bases not matched to a gene: 5. The germline V gene encodes CDR1 LNHNV and CDR2 YYDKDF (reference sequence). The CDR3 is 15 amino acids. CDR3 loop: CATSRDPHRGHEQYF. The CDR3 nucleotides are TGTGCCACCAGCAGAGATCCCCACAGGGGGCACGAGCAGTACTTC. The full variable domain, completed using reference TRBV15 and TRBJ2-7, is DAMVIQNPRYQVTQFGKPVTLSCSQTLNHNVMYWYQQKSSQAPKLLFHYYDKDFNNEADTPDNFQSRRPNTSFCFLDIRSPGLGDTAMYLCATSRDPHRGHEQYFGPGTRLTVT.

The chain joins TRBV6-8 to TRBJ1-2, with 10 bases lining up with TRBD1. The V and J ends lost 5 bases and 10 bases, in that order; junction bases with no gene match: 7. CDR1 is MNHGY, CDR2 SAAAGT, per germline. The CDR3 is 13 amino acids. CDR3 region: CASSEYRQGAYTF. The CDR3 DNA reads as TGTGCCAGCAGTGAGTACCGACAGGGGGCCTACACCTTC.

Only one count was recorded for this clone. The gene calls are TRBV29-1 and TRBJ2-1; 8 nucleotides agree with TRBD1. Germline trimming cut 3 bases from V and 6 bases from J; bases unmatched to any gene: 1. The CDR3 spans 12 residues. The germline V gene has CDR1 SQVTM and CDR2 ANQGSEA. CDR3 region: CSVDGQGNEQFF. The DNA for the CDR3 is TGCAGCGTTGACGGACAGGGCAATGAGCAGTTCTTC.

This chain joins TRBV25-1 and TRBJ1-2, with unresolved D. V gave up 2 bases and J gave up 3 bases, with 4 bases separating them. CDR1 is MGHDK, CDR2 SYGVNS, per germline. This CDR3 contains 12 residues. For the CDR3, the DNA is TGTGCCAGCAGTGAAAGGGACTATGGCTACACCTTC. Protein sequence: CASSERDYGYTF.

In its sample, this clone was seen a few times. The chain combines TRBV4-1 with TRBJ2-1; TRBD1 agrees at 7 bases. V lost 0 bases to trimming and J lost 0 bases; unmatched junction nucleotides: 2. CDR3 size: 16 residues. Germline CDR1 and CDR2: MGHRA and YSYEKL. The CDR3 nucleotides are TGCGCCAGCAGCCAAGATCCAGGGGGCTCCTACAATGAGCAGTTCTTC. This codes for CASSQDPGGSYNEQFF.

The J gene is TRBJ1-2, the V gene TRBV2; the D is unclear. Germline V gene sequence: CDR1 SNHLY, CDR2 FYNNEI. V lost 4 bases and J 4 bases, leaving 10 bases between the germline ends. There are 13 residues in the CDR3. The CDR3, as DNA: TGTGCCAGCAGTGCTACGACGGCCTATGGCTACACCTTC. Its protein product is CASSATTAYGYTF.

The rearrangement links TRBV12-1 to TRBJ2-2; the tabulated D call, TRBD1, remains unverified against the DNA. TRBV12-1 is flagged as a pseudogene. The CDR3 has 15 residues. The CDR3 coding sequence is TGTGCCAGCAGAATGGACAACATGAACACCGGGGAGCTGTTTTTT. It encodes CASRMDNMNTGELFF.

The table lists this clone with a count of one. The chain is built from TRBV18 and TRBJ2-2, with D hard to call. This CDR3 spans 12 amino acids. CDR1 is KGHSH, CDR2 LQKENI, per germline. V gave up 3 bases and J gave up 5 bases, with 4 bases separating them. CDR3 sequence reads: CASSPETGELFF. Here the CDR3 DNA reads TGTGCCAGCTCACCCGAGACCGGGGAGCTGTTTTTT.

This clone was counted a few times. The J gene is TRBJ2-5, the V gene TRBV9; D not certain. This CDR3 is built from 13 residues. Germline V gives CDR1 SGDLS, CDR2 YYNGEE. Trimming removed 4 bases from V and 5 bases from J, with 12 bases in between. In DNA form, the CDR3 reads TGTGCCAGCAGCAGGTCACCAAAGGAGACCCAGTACTTC. Protein product: CASSRSPKETQYF.

Remarks on this clone: At one end, the junction sequence differs from germline, possibly due to a read error. The rearrangement joins TRBV18 to TRBJ1-1; no definite D call. Germline loops: CDR1 KGHSH, CDR2 LQKENI. This CDR3 spans 12 amino acids. DNA for the CDR3: TGTGCCAGCTCAAAGGCGAACATTGAAGCTTTCTTT. Protein: CASSKANIEAFF.

Points on this clone: The junction differs from germline at one of its ends, possibly a read error. The chain recombines TRBV15 with TRBJ2-2; 7 positions match TRBD1. Per germline, CDR1 LNHNV and CDR2 YYDKDF (reference sequence). The CDR3 has 16 amino acids. The DNA of the CDR3 is TGTGCCACCAGCAGGGCACAGGGGTGGGGCACCAGGGAGCTGTTTTTT. Translation: CATSRAQGWGTRELFF.

About this clone: This same CDR3 is encoded by further DNA sequences in the sample. The rearrangement joins TRBV28 to TRBJ1-2, with D possibly matching TRBD1 (6 bases). The CDR3 runs 15 residues. Trimming cost V 6 bases and J 2 bases, with 16 bases left between them. From germline, CDR1 is MDHEN and CDR2 SYDVKM. This CDR3 is CASSFGRGGNYGYTF. CDR3 sequence (DNA): TGTGCCAGCAGCTTCGGGCGCGGGGGCAACTATGGCTACACCTTC.

This clone was detected only a few times. This chain links TRBV6-8 with TRBJ2-3; D not certain. The germline V gene encodes CDR1 MNHGY and CDR2 SAAAGT. The V end was cut by 8 bases, the J end by 0 bases, with 12 bases between. The CDR3 sequence is 14 residues long. The CDR3 is CASARSSSTDTQYF. The DNA of the CDR3 is TGTGCCAGCGCGAGGTCTTCTAGCACAGATACGCAGTATTTT.

This clone was seen only a few times. J is TRBJ1-2 and V is TRBV6-8; tentative D call: TRBD1 (6 bases). Germline V gene sequence: CDR1 MNHGY, CDR2 SAAAGT. The CDR3 totals 16 residues. Trimming pared 5 bases from V and 8 bases from J, leaving 24 bases between. CDR3 coding DNA: TGTGCCAGCAGTGAGGGGGACGGGCAACCCCCCGGCGGCTACACCTTC. Translating gives CASSEGDGQPPGGYTF.

This clone is labeled medium-sized. This chain joins TRBV11-3 and TRBJ2-7; TRBD2 matches at 7 bases. The J segment lost 3 bases and the V segment lost 3 bases, leaving 5 bases of the junction unmatched. The CDR3 covers 14 residues. Germline lookup yields CDR1 SGHNT and CDR2 YENEEA. The CDR3 reads CASSFERDYYEQYF. CDR3 sequence (DNA): TGTGCCAGCAGCTTCGAGCGGGATTACTACGAGCAGTACTTC.

Concerning this clone: One junction end does not reproduce the germline sequence, and a read error may be involved. V usage is TRBV6-8 and J usage is TRBJ1-1; D is uncertain. This CDR3 is built from 15 residues. CDR1 and CDR2 (germline): MNHGY, SAAAGT. In DNA, the CDR3 is TGTGCCAGCAGTTACGATTCACGGGTGAACACTAAAGCTTTCTTT. This translates into CASSYDSRVNTKAFF.

The rearrangement uses TRBV19 and TRBJ2-2, with 7 bases fitting TRBD1. This CDR3 is 16 amino acids long. The V and J ends lost 3 bases and 4 bases, in that order; junction bases with no gene match: 8. Germline lookup yields CDR1 LNHDA and CDR2 SQIVND (reference sequence). The CDR3 loop reads CASSIQGGSGTGELFF. The DNA for the CDR3 is TGTGCCAGTAGTATCCAAGGGGGCTCGGGCACCGGGGAGCTGTTTTTT.

This chain uses TRBV30 with TRBJ1-1; D uncertain. The CDR3 has 14 residues. Germline V gene sequence: CDR1 GTSNPN, CDR2 SVGIG (reference sequence). V was shortened by 4 bases and J by 3 bases, with 15 bases between the two germline ends. CDR3 DNA: TGTGCCTGGAATCGAGGTGGTGGGGACACTGAAGCTTTCTTT. Its protein product is CAWNRGGGDTEAFF.

The chain recombines TRBV29-1 with TRBJ1-1; D might be TRBD1 (5 bases). The CDR3 consists of 12 residues. V lost 6 bases to trimming and J lost 7 bases, with 15 bases between them. Germline values: CDR1 SQVTM, CDR2 ANQGSEA. CDR3 DNA: TGCAGCGTACAGGCGGGCGCGGTTGAAGCTTTCTTT. Its protein is CSVQAGAVEAFF.

The chain joins TRBV30 to TRBJ1-2; no clear D gene. Trimming pared 1 base from V and 4 bases from J, leaving 7 bases between. Germline-derived CDR1 and CDR2 are GTSNPN and SVGIG (reference sequence). This CDR3 contains 12 residues. CDR3: CAWSGGGYGYTF. CDR3 coding DNA: TGTGCCTGGAGTGGGGGAGGCTATGGCTACACCTTC.

The chain is built from TRBV30 and TRBJ1-2; 7 nucleotides match TRBD1. Looked up from germline, CDR1 is GTSNPN and CDR2 is SVGIG (reference sequence). CDR3 length: 15 residues. With V trimmed by 2 bases and J by 5 bases, 11 bases remained unmatched. The CDR3 sequence is CAWSLLGTDFYGYTF. For the CDR3, the DNA is TGTGCCTGGAGTTTATTAGGGACAGATTTTTATGGCTACACCTTC.

By sample share, this clone is large. At one end the junction does not follow the germline gene, possibly because of a read error. This chain joins TRBV11-3 and TRBJ2-1; 12 bases agree with TRBD2. Germline values: CDR1 SGHNT, CDR2 YENEEA. There are 17 residues in the CDR3. The DNA of the CDR3 is TGTGCTAGCAGCCCCGCATTTGGACTAGCGGGAAGGAATGAGCAGTTCTTC. Residues: CASSPAFGLAGRNEQFF. The entire variable domain, with the rest obtained from reference TRBV11-3 and TRBJ2-1, is as follows: EAGVVQSPRYKIIEKKQPVAFWCNPISGHNTLYWYLQNLGQGPELLIRYENEEAVDDSQLPKDRFSAERLKGVDSTLKIQPAELGDSAVYLCASSPAFGLAGRNEQFFGPGTRLTVL.

V usage is TRBV28 and J usage is TRBJ1-5, with a weak D call TRBD1 (6 bases). Germline CDR1 reads MDHEN; CDR2 reads SYDVKM. V was trimmed by 5 bases and J by 5 bases, leaving 16 bases between them. This CDR3 is 15 amino acids long. This chain's CDR3 is CASSATGTKDQPQHF. The CDR3 nucleotides read TGTGCCAGCAGTGCAACCGGGACAAAGGATCAGCCCCAGCATTTT.

The chain links TRBV29-1 to TRBJ2-7; possible D gene TRBD2, 6 bases. The CDR3 totals 14 residues. Germline CDR1 SQVTM, CDR2 ANQGSEA. Trimming stripped 4 bases from V and 2 bases from J, with 15 bases between. DNA of the CDR3: TGCAGCGTTGGGAAATCGAGCGGGCCCTACGAGCAGTACTTC. Its translation: CSVGKSSGPYEQYF.

The DNA of the CDR3 is TGTGCCAGTAGCCAGACAGGGTCGGACATTCAGTACTTC. Its translation is CASSQTGSDIQYF. The chain carries TRBV19 and TRBJ2-4; the match to TRBD1 covers 7 bases. Germline trimming cut 6 bases from V and 8 bases from J; bases unmatched to any gene: 7. In germline, CDR1 is LNHDA, CDR2 SQIVND (reference sequence). There are 13 residues in the CDR3.

The chain is built from TRBV19 and TRBJ1-4; 8 bases line up with TRBD1. With 7 bases clipped from V and 0 bases from J, the junction kept 4 bases outside the gene matches. The CDR3 contains 15 residues. The germline V gene encodes CDR1 LNHDA and CDR2 SQIVND (reference sequence). CDR3 bases: TGTGCCAGTAAGGACAGGGCGACAACTAATGAAAAACTGTTTTTT. Amino acids: CASKDRATTNEKLFF.

The gene calls are TRBV10-2 and TRBJ2-3; a possible D gene is TRBD2 (6 bases). The CDR3 has 14 amino acids. Germline V gives CDR1 WSHSY, CDR2 SAAADI. Trimming stripped 2 bases from V and 2 bases from J, with 8 bases between. Here the CDR3 DNA reads TGCGCCAGCAGTGAGGTAGCGGACACAGATACGCAGTATTTT. Translated, it gives CASSEVADTDTQYF.

The J gene is TRBJ2-3, the V gene TRBV25-1, with 7 nucleotides matching TRBD2. The V gene end was trimmed by 5 bases and the J gene end by 3 bases; junction bases not matched to a gene: 11. Per the germline V gene, CDR1 is MGHDK and CDR2 is SYGVNS. The CDR3 covers 16 residues. The CDR3, as DNA: TGTGCCAGCAGTTCCCTGATTGGGACTACTACAGATACGCAGTATTTT. It is translated as CASSSLIGTTTDTQYF.

The chain employs TRBV18 and TRBJ1-2, with D possibly being TRBD1 (6 bases). The CDR3 is made up of 14 amino acids. The V and J ends lost 1 base and 10 bases respectively, with 16 bases between them. Per germline, CDR1 KGHSH and CDR2 LQKENI. This CDR3 is CASSPQSGQLFYTF. In nucleotides, the CDR3 is TGTGCCAGCTCACCACAATCTGGACAGCTATTCTACACCTTC.

This clone was observed once. V gene TRBV5-1 combines with J gene TRBJ1-1, with D perhaps TRBD1 (5 bases). This CDR3 has 15 amino acids. The V end was cut by 0 bases, the J end by 1 base, with 10 bases between. Looked up from germline, CDR1 is SGHRS and CDR2 is YFSETQ. DNA of the CDR3: TGCGCCAGCAGCTTGGTCGCAGGGTGGAACACTGAAGCTTTCTTT. Amino acids: CASSLVAGWNTEAFF.